The 5 T cell receptor beta chains reported below all come from one sample, sequenced in a study of molecular identifiers for immune sequencing clone quantification (dated by TCRdb to the late 2010s). Library generation was performed with PCR. The sequencing machine was an Illumina HiSeq 4000. TCRdb redid the processing of the public reads, applying fastp at Q25 and MiXCR, and retained in-frame beta chains. Each entry merges the rows of one CDR3 protein and shows their most common DNA and genes. The sample table contains 490,000 or so distinct CDR3 sequences; only one count was recorded for 20% to 25% of them. The ten largest clones represent 0.65% to 0.95% of the sample. Sequences were obtained from naive CD8+ T cells from blood, with Jurkat cell RNA spiked in. In the paper's terms, the cell subset or site label means: FACS-sorted CD8+CD4-CCR7+CD45RA+ naive T cells. Receptors were obtained from a human donor in good health. Some libraries in this study had Jurkat cell RNA spiked in.

The chain carries TRBV3-1 and TRBJ2-7; the D gene is possibly TRBD1 (6 bases). V shed 4 bases and J shed 2 bases, with 15 bases lying between them. From germline, CDR1 is LGHDT and CDR2 YNNKEL (reference sequence). There are 15 residues in the CDR3. The CDR3 region has the DNA TGTGCCAGCAGCCCAGGGGCAGCAGTCACCTACGAGCAGTACTTC. As protein: CASSPGAAVTYEQYF.

For the CDR3, the DNA is TGTGCCAGCAGCTTCGGGGCGGACTCCTACGAGCAGTACTTC. Its translation: CASSFGADSYEQYF. The rearrangement links TRBV5-6 to TRBJ2-7; D possibly uses TRBD1 or TRBD2 (5 bases each). CDR3 length: 14 residues. CDR1 is SGHDT, CDR2 YYEEEE, per germline. With 2 bases removed from V and 0 bases from J, the gap between germline ends came to 9 bases.

This clonotype was observed many times. The chain links TRBV4-3 to TRBJ2-4; no definite D call. CDR1 LGHNA and CDR2 YSLEER come from the germline V gene. The CDR3 length is 14 residues. The V gene lost 0 bases and the J gene lost 7 bases, with 10 bases spanning the gap. CDR3 loop: CASSQDWSPNIQYF. The DNA of the CDR3 is TGCGCCAGCAGCCAAGATTGGTCGCCTAACATTCAGTACTTC.

The table lists this clonotype with many counts. The gene calls are TRBV20-1 and TRBJ2-2; D gene uncertain. The CDR3 has 15 residues. V dropped 0 bases and J dropped 4 bases, with 12 bases sitting between them. The germline gives CDR1 DFQATT, CDR2 SNEGSKA (reference sequence). The CDR3: CSARDHTVGTGELFF. CDR3 sequence (DNA): TGCAGTGCTAGAGATCACACAGTCGGCACCGGGGAGCTGTTTTTT.

This clonotype was recorded a few times. V and J are TRBV11-2 and TRBJ2-7; TRBD2 might be the D (5 bases). The V end was cut by 1 base, the J end by 5 bases, with 18 bases between. The CDR3 totals 16 residues. Germline assignment: CDR1 SGHAT and CDR2 FQNNGV. CDR3 DNA: TGTGCCAGCAGCTTAGCGCAGGCTTATCCGGGGAACGAGCAGTACTTC. This gives the protein CASSLAQAYPGNEQYF.